Listed below are T cell receptor beta chains from one sample, sequenced in a study of T cells in localized non-small cell lung cancer. Sequencing used immunoSEQ multiplex PCR; TCRdb keeps in-frame clones, though not all of them. Counted here are 1,500 to 2,000 clones, around a quarter occurring once; the ten biggest clones make up about 17%. Source: normal lung tissue next to the tumor, taken before any cancer treatment. Every receptor here comes from a female donor over 55 with stage II lung adenocarcinoma. Each CDR3 is given with its conserved first and last residue. D genes are given only for firm matches. Clone size is not always given. Where it is, it says once, few, many or a class for expanded clones.

j_call	d_call	clone_size	v_call	cdr3_aa	cdr3_nt
TRBJ2-3	.	.	TRBV9	CASSPRALSTDTQYF	TGTGCCAGCAGCCCCAGGGCCCTTAGCACAGATACGCAGTATTTT
TRBJ2-7	TRBD2	.	TRBV5-1	CASTPREAPSEQYF	TGCGCCAGCACCCCGCGGGAGGCCCCCTCGGAGCAGTACTTC
TRBJ1-2	TRBD1	few	TRBV10-2	CATDRDGQGIYGYTF	TGCGCCACCGATAGAGATGGACAGGGGATATATGGCTACACCTTC
TRBJ2-7	.	.	TRBV19	CASSLARDSREQYF	TGTGCCAGTAGTCTAGCTAGGGATTCGCGCGAGCAGTACTTC
TRBJ1-1	.	.	TRBV14	CASSHRPGLNTEAFF	TGTGCCAGCAGCCATCGCCCGGGGTTGAACACTGAAGCTTTCTTT
TRBJ1-5	.	.	TRBV9	CASSRDGRSNQPQHF	TGTGCCAGCAGTAGAGATGGACGTAGCAATCAGCCCCAGCATTTT
TRBJ2-7	.	.	TRBV29-1	CSAGGSGSSYEQYF	TGCAGCGCAGGGGGTAGCGGATCTTCCTACGAGCAGTACTTC
TRBJ2-1	.	once	TRBV14	CASSPGYLQGRNNEQFF	TGTGCCAGCAGCCCGGGTTATCTTCAGGGACGGAACAATGAGCAGTTCTTC
TRBJ2-3	.	.	TRBV9	CASRGGSPTDTQYF	TGTGCCAGCAGAGGGGGATCGCCGACAGATACGCAGTATTTT
TRBJ2-1	TRBD2	few	TRBV11-3	CASSPYSGNNEQFF	TGTGCCAGCAGCCCCTATAGCGGGAACAATGAGCAGTTCTTC
TRBJ2-7	.	.	TRBV18	CASSSDPRQQYF	TGTGCCAGCTCATCCGACCCCCGGCAGCAGTACTTC
TRBJ2-1	TRBD2	few	TRBV11-3	CASGKWWGLANEQFF	TGTGCCAGCGGCAAGTGGTGGGGACTAGCCAATGAGCAGTTCTTC